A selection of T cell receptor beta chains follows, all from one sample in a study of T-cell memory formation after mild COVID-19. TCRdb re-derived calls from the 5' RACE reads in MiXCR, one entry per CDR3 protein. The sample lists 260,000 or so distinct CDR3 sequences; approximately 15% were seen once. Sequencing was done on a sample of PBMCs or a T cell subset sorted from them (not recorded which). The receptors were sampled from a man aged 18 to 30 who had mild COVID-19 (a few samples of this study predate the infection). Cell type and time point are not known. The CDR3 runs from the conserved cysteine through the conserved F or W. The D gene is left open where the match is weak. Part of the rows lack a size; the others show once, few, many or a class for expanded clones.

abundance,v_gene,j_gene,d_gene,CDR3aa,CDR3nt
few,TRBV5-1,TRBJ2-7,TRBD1,CASSLNRGQEQYF,TGCGCCAGCAGCTTGAACAGGGGGCAGGAGCAGTACTTC
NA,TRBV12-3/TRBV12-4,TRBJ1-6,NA,CASSATRVSPLHF,TGTGCCAGCAGTGCCACCCGGGTCTCACCCCTCCACTTT
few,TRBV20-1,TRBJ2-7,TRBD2,CSAQIHSGAREQYF,TGCAGTGCTCAAATACATAGCGGGGCCCGCGAGCAGTACTTC
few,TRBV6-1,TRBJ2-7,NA,CASSFYQEAYEQYF,TGTGCCAGCAGTTTCTACCAGGAGGCCTACGAGCAGTACTTC
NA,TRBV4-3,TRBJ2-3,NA,CASSQDGGGTDTQYF,TGCGCCAGCAGCCAAGATGGAGGGGGCACAGATACGCAGTATTTT
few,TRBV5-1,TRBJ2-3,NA,CASSTGGAGTDTQYF,TGCGCCAGCAGCACAGGGGGGGCGGGCACAGATACGCAGTATTTT
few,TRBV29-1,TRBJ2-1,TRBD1,CSVEDPGQGAYEQFF,TGCAGCGTTGAAGATCCCGGACAGGGGGCCTATGAGCAGTTCTTC
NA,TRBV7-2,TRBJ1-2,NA,CASSSGQFYGYTF,TGTGCCAGCAGCTCCGGACAGTTCTATGGCTACACCTTC
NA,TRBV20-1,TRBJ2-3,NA,CSARKEVETDTQYF,TGCAGTGCTCGAAAGGAGGTGGAGACAGATACGCAGTATTTT
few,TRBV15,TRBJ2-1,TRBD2,CATSRGWTSGGTGEQFF,TGTGCCACCAGCAGAGGTTGGACTAGCGGGGGCACCGGTGAGCAGTTCTTC
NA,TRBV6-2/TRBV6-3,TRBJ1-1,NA,CASRQGAEAFF,TGTGCCAGCAGACAGGGCGCTGAAGCTTTCTTT
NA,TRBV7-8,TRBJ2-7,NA,CASSLHGDEQYF,TGTGCCAGCAGCTTACACGGGGACGAGCAGTACTTC
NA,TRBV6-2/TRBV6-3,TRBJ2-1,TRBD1,CASISDRGRDNEQFF,TGTGCCAGCATCTCGGACAGGGGAAGGGACAATGAGCAGTTCTTC
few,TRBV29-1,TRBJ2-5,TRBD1,CSAQRRTGETQYF,TGCAGCGCCCAAAGACGGACAGGGGAGACCCAGTACTTC
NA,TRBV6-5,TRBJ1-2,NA,CASSYSPGTYGYTF,TGTGCCAGCAGTTACTCGCCAGGGACCTATGGCTACACCTTC
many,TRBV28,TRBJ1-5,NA,CASSLIRDQPQHF,TGTGCCAGCAGTTTGATTAGGGATCAGCCCCAGCATTTT
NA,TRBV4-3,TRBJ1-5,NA,CASSQDIPLGTYSNQPQHF,TGCGCCAGCAGCCAAGATATCCCCCTGGGGACATATAGCAATCAGCCCCAGCATTTT